The clone carrying this T cell receptor beta chain was found many times. The source of the sample is a study of early T cells in non-severe SARS-CoV-2 infection. Each single cDNA molecule received a unique molecular identifier. TCRdb analysed the 5' RACE reads with MiXCR anew, one entry per CDR3 protein. This sample has tens of thousands of distinct CDR3 sequences, with around 5.6% found just once. This CDR3 spans 16 amino acids. Germline loops: CDR1 MNHEY, CDR2 SVGAGI. V dropped 4 bases and J dropped 0 bases, with 13 bases sitting between them. This TCR derives from an adult who was a healthcare worker with PCR-confirmed SARS-CoV-2 infection or an uninfected control (not recorded which). The sequenced sample consisted of whole blood. This chain uses TRBV6-5 with TRBJ1-3; the D is unclear. The CDR3, as DNA: TGTGCCAGCAGTTTAAAAGGGCCTGTCTCTGGAAACACCATATATTTT. Its protein is CASSLKGPVSGNTIYF.